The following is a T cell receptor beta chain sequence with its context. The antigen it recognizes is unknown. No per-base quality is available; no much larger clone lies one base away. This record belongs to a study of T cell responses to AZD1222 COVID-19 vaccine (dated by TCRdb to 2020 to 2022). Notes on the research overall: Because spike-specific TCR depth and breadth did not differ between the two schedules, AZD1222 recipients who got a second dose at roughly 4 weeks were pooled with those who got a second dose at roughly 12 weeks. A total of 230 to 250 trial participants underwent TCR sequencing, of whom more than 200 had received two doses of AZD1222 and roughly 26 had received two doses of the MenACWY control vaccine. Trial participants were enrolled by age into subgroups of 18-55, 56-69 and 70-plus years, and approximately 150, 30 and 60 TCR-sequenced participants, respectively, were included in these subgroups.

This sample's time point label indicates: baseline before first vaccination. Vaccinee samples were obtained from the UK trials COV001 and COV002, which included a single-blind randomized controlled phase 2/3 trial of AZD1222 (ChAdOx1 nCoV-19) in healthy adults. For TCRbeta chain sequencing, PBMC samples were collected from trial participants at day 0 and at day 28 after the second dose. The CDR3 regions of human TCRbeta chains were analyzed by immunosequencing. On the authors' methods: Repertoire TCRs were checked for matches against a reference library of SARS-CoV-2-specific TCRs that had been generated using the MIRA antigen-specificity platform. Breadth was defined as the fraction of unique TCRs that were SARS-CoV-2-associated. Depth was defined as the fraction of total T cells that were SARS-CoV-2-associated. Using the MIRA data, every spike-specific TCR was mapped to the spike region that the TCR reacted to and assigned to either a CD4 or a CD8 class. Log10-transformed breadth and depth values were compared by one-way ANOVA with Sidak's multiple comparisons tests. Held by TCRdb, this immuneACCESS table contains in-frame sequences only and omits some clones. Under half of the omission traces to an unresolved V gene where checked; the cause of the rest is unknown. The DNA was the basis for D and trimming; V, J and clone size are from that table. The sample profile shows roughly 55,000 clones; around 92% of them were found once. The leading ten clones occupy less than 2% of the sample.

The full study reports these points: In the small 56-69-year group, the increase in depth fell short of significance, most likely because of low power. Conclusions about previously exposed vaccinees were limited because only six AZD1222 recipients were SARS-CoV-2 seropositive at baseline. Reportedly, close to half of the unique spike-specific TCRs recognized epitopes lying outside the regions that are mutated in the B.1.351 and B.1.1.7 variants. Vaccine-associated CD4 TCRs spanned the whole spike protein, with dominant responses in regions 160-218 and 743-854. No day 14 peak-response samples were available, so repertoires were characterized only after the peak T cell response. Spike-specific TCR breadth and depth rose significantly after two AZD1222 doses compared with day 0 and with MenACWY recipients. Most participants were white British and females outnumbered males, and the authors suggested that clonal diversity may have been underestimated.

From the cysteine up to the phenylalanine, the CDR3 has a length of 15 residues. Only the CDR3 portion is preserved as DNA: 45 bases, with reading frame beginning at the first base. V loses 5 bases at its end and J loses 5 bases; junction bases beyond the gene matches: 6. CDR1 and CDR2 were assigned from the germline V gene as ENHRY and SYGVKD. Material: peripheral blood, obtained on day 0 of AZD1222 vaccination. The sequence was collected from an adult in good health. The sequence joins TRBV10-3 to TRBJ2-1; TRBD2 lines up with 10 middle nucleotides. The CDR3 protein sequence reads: CAISPIAGGHNEQFF. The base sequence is TGTGCCATCAGTCCTATAGCGGGGGGTCACAATGAGCAGTTCTTC.